A selection of T cell receptor beta chains follows, all from one sample in a study of CD8 T cells in Susac syndrome. TCRdb called the immunoSEQ multiplex PCR reads again in MiXCR, with one record for every CDR3 protein. The sample includes about 300,000 distinct CDR3 sequences, 70% to 90% of them seen just once. The source material was CD8+ T cells from PBMCs. These receptors came from a human donor with multiple sclerosis. Each CDR3 is given with its conserved first and last residue. A D gene is named only where the DNA matches it firmly. Size is stated for part of the rows, as once, few or many counts, or as a class when the clone is expanded.

V: TRBV7-3
J: TRBJ1-2
D: .
size: .
CDR3: CASSPEAITNYGYTF
DNA: TGTGCCAGCAGCCCCGAGGCAATTACTAACTATGGCTACACCTTC

V: TRBV11-2
J: TRBJ2-7
D: .
size: once
CDR3: CASSTDSSYEQYF
DNA: TGTGCCAGCAGCACAGACAGCTCCTACGAGCAGTACTTC

V: TRBV6-2/TRBV6-3
J: TRBJ2-7
D: .
size: few
CDR3: CASSTGSDYYEQYF
DNA: TGTGCCAGCTCCACAGGGTCGGACTACTACGAGCAGTACTTC

V: TRBV3-1
J: TRBJ2-7
D: TRBD2
size: few
CDR3: CASSPGTSGIYEQYF
DNA: TGTGCCAGCAGTCCCGGGACTAGCGGGATCTACGAGCAGTACTTC

V: TRBV29-1
J: TRBJ2-7
D: TRBD2
size: .
CDR3: CSVEPAGTSDSYEQYF
DNA: TGCAGCGTCGAACCGGCCGGAACTAGCGATTCCTACGAGCAGTACTTC

V: TRBV4-3
J: TRBJ2-5
D: .
size: .
CDR3: CASSPLVGGEGETQYF
DNA: TGCGCCAGCAGCCCACTAGTAGGGGGGGAAGGGGAGACCCAGTACTTC

V: TRBV4-2
J: TRBJ2-5
D: TRBD2
size: .
CDR3: CASSQDLRTSGVEETQYF
DNA: TGTGCCAGCAGCCAAGACCTAAGGACTAGCGGGGTGGAAGAGACCCAGTACTTC

V: TRBV4-1
J: TRBJ2-3
D: .
size: .
CDR3: CASRQLGADTQYF
DNA: TGCGCCAGCAGGCAGCTAGGGGCAGATACGCAGTATTTT

V: TRBV7-9
J: TRBJ2-7
D: TRBD1
size: .
CDR3: CASSSSSGTASYEQYF
DNA: TGTGCCAGCAGCTCCTCCTCCGGGACAGCAAGTTACGAGCAGTACTTC

V: TRBV27
J: TRBJ2-7
D: .
size: .
CDR3: CASSLFGTAIEQYF
DNA: TGTGCCAGCAGTTTATTCGGGACGGCCATCGAGCAGTACTTC

V: TRBV4-3
J: TRBJ2-7
D: .
size: .
CDR3: CASSQGTSSSYEQYF
DNA: TGCGCCAGCAGCCAAGGCACTTCGAGCTCCTACGAGCAGTACTTC

V: TRBV19
J: TRBJ2-1
D: TRBD2
size: .
CDR3: CASALGGNEQFF
DNA: TGTGCCAGTGCCCTCGGGGGGAATGAGCAGTTCTTC

V: TRBV10-3
J: TRBJ1-5
D: .
size: .
CDR3: CAISEQSNQPQHF
DNA: TGTGCCATCAGTGAGCAATCGAATCAGCCCCAGCATTTT

V: TRBV7-2
J: TRBJ1-6
D: .
size: .
CDR3: CASSLSLASPLHF
DNA: TGTGCCAGCAGCTTAAGCCTGGCCTCACCCCTCCACTTT

V: TRBV13
J: TRBJ2-3
D: .
size: .
CDR3: CASSLGQGGRTDTQYF
DNA: TGTGCCAGCAGCTTAGGCCAAGGCGGCCGCACAGATACGCAGTATTTT

V: TRBV4-2
J: TRBJ1-3
D: TRBD1
size: .
CDR3: CASNDRGGGNTIYF
DNA: TGTGCCAGCAACGACAGGGGTGGGGGAAACACCATATATTTT

V: TRBV7-9
J: TRBJ2-3
D: .
size: once
CDR3: CASSLEKKALTDTQYF
DNA: TGTGCCAGCAGCTTAGAGAAGAAGGCCCTCACAGATACGCAGTATTTT

V: TRBV28
J: TRBJ1-4
D: TRBD1
size: .
CDR3: CASSSEGQGAESTNEKLFF
DNA: TGTGCCAGCAGCTCGGAGGGACAGGGGGCCGAAAGCACTAATGAAAAACTGTTTTTT

V: TRBV7-2
J: TRBJ2-4
D: .
size: .
CDR3: CASSLQPRLAKNIQYF
DNA: TGTGCCAGCAGCCTCCAACCCCGCCTAGCCAAAAACATTCAGTACTTC

V: TRBV9
J: TRBJ2-7
D: .
size: .
CDR3: CASSVGGGNSYEQYF
DNA: TGTGCCAGCAGCGTAGGCGGCGGAAACTCCTACGAGCAGTACTTC

V: TRBV28
J: TRBJ1-5
D: TRBD1
size: .
CDR3: CASRGAGTDSLRYQPQHF
DNA: TGTGCCAGCAGAGGAGCCGGGACAGACTCCCTCAGATACCAGCCCCAGCATTTT

V: TRBV20-1
J: TRBJ2-7
D: .
size: .
CDR3: CSARDLTNEQYF
DNA: TGCAGTGCTAGAGATCTGACTAACGAGCAGTACTTC

V: TRBV29-1
J: TRBJ2-2
D: TRBD2
size: .
CDR3: CSVPAGEGDTGELFF
DNA: TGCAGCGTTCCTGCCGGGGAGGGTGACACCGGGGAGCTGTTTTTT

V: TRBV19
J: TRBJ1-1
D: TRBD1
size: .
CDR3: CASREGQTNTEAFF
DNA: TGTGCCAGTAGGGAGGGACAGACGAACACTGAAGCTTTCTTT

V: TRBV30
J: TRBJ2-3
D: .
size: .
CDR3: CAWSETTDTQYF
DNA: TGTGCCTGGAGTGAAACCACAGATACGCAGTATTTT

V: TRBV9
J: TRBJ2-3
D: .
size: .
CDR3: CASSVSTDSDTQYF
DNA: TGTGCCAGCAGCGTCTCGACAGATTCAGATACGCAGTATTTT

V: TRBV11-2
J: TRBJ2-4
D: .
size: .
CDR3: CASSLGSLSGLQMYF
DNA: TGTGCCAGCAGCTTGGGTAGCCTCTCGGGACTCCAGATGTACTTC

V: TRBV6-2/TRBV6-3
J: TRBJ2-7
D: .
size: .
CDR3: CASSLGFGYEQYF
DNA: TGTGCCAGCAGTTTGGGTTTCGGGTACGAGCAGTACTTC

V: TRBV6-2/TRBV6-3
J: TRBJ2-2
D: .
size: few
CDR3: CASSYSTGELFF
DNA: TGTGCCAGCAGTTACTCGACCGGGGAGCTGTTTTTT

V: TRBV20-1
J: TRBJ2-1
D: .
size: .
CDR3: CSARDQGGLNNEQFF
DNA: TGCAGTGCTAGAGATCAGGGGGGCCTGAACAATGAGCAGTTCTTC

V: TRBV29-1
J: TRBJ2-3
D: TRBD1
size: .
CDR3: CSVQGTGPDTQYF
DNA: TGCAGCGTTCAGGGGACAGGTCCAGATACGCAGTATTTT

V: TRBV14
J: TRBJ2-7
D: .
size: .
CDR3: CASSHIHGTIYEQYF
DNA: TGTGCCAGCAGCCATATACACGGTACCATCTACGAGCAGTACTTC

V: TRBV2
J: TRBJ1-1
D: TRBD1
size: .
CDR3: CASSDWRQGNTEAFF
DNA: TGTGCCAGCAGTGATTGGAGACAGGGGAACACTGAAGCTTTCTTT

V: TRBV12-3/TRBV12-4
J: TRBJ2-2
D: TRBD2
size: .
CDR3: CASSPGTSGGGPPNTGELFF
DNA: TGTGCCAGCAGTCCCGGTACTAGCGGGGGGGGTCCCCCGAACACCGGGGAGCTGTTTTTT

V: TRBV15
J: TRBJ1-2
D: .
size: .
CDR3: CATSRERIFEGYTF
DNA: TGTGCCACCAGCAGAGAACGGATCTTTGAAGGCTACACCTTC

V: TRBV9
J: TRBJ2-7
D: .
size: .
CDR3: CASSVDSSYEQYF
DNA: TGTGCCAGCAGCGTAGACTCCTCCTACGAGCAGTACTTC

V: TRBV6-2/TRBV6-3
J: TRBJ2-1
D: .
size: .
CDR3: CASSQYYNEQFF
DNA: TGTGCCAGCAGTCAATACTACAATGAGCAGTTCTTC

V: TRBV9
J: TRBJ1-2
D: .
size: .
CDR3: CASSVAGPSYGYTF
DNA: TGTGCCAGCAGCGTAGCAGGACCGAGCTATGGCTACACCTTC

V: TRBV18
J: TRBJ2-7
D: TRBD1
size: .
CDR3: CASSPRVGQGTYEQYF
DNA: TGTGCCAGCTCACCAAGAGTGGGACAGGGAACCTACGAGCAGTACTTC

V: TRBV12-3/TRBV12-4
J: TRBJ2-1
D: TRBD2
size: once
CDR3: CASRGAGLGLAGYNEQFF
DNA: TGTGCCAGCAGAGGAGCAGGGCTGGGACTAGCGGGGTACAATGAGCAGTTCTTC